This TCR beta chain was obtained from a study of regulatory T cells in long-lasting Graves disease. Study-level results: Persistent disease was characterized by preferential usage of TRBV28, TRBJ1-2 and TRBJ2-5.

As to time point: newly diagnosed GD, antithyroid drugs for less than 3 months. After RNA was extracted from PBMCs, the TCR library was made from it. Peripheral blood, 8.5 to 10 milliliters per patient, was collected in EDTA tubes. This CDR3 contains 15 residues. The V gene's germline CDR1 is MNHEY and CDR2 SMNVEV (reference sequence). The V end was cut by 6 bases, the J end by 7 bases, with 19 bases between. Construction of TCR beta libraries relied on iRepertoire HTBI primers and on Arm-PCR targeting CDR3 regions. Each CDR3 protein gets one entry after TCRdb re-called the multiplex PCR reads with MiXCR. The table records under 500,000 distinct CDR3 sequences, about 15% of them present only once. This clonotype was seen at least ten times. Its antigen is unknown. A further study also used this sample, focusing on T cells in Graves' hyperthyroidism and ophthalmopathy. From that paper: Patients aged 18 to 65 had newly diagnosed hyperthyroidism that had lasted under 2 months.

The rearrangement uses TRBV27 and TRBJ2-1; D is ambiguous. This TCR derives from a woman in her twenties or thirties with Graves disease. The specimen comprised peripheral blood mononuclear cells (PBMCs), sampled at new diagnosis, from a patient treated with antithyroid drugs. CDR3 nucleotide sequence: TGTGCCAGCAGCCCGACTTACAAGGGCCGGAATGAGCAGTTCTTC. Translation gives CASSPTYKGRNEQFF.